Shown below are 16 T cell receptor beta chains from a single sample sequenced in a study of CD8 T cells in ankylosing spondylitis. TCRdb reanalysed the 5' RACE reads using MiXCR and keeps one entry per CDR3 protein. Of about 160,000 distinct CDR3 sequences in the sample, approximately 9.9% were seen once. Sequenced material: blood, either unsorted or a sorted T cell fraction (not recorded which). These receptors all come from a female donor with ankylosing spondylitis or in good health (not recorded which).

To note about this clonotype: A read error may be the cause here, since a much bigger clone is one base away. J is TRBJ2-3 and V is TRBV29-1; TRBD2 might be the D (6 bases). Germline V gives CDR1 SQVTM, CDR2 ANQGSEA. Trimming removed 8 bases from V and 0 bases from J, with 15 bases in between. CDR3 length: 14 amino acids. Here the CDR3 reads CSCWTGLSTDTQYF. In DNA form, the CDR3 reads TGCAGCTGTTGGACGGGACTTAGCACAGATACGCAGTATTTT.

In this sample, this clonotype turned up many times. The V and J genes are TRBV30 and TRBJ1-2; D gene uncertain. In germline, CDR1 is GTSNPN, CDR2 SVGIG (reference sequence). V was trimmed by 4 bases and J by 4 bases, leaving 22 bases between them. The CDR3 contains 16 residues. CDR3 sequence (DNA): TGTGCCTGGATCAAGGGCGGCCTTGGCTTTCTCTATGGCTACACCTTC. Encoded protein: CAWIKGGLGFLYGYTF.

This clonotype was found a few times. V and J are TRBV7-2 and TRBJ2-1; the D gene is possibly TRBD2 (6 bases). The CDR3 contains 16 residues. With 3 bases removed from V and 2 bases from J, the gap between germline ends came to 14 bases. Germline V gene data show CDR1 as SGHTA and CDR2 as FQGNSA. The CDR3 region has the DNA TGTGCCAGCAGCTTGGGCGGGATGGGCCCCTACAATGAGCAGTTCTTC. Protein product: CASSLGGMGPYNEQFF.

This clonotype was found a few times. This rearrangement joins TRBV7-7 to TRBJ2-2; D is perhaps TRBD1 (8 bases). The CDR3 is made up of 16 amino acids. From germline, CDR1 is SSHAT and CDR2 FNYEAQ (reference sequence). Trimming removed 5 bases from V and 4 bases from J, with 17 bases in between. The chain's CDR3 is CASSPGQGLSTGELFF. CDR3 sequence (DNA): TGTGCCAGCAGCCCCGGACAGGGACTAAGCACCGGGGAGCTGTTTTTT.

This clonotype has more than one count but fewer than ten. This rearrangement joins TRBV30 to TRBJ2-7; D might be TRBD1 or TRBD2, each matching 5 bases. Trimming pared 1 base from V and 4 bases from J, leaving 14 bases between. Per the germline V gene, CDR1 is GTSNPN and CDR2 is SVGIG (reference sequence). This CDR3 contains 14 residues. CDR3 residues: CAWSGDEARYEQYF. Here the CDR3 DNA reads TGTGCCTGGAGTGGGGACGAGGCGAGGTACGAGCAGTACTTC.

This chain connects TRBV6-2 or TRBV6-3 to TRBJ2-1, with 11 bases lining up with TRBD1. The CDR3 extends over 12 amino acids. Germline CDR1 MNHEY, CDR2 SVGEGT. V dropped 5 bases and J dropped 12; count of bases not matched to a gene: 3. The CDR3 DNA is TGTGCCAGCAGTGGACAGGGGGCACGGCAGTTCTTC. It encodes CASSGQGARQFF.

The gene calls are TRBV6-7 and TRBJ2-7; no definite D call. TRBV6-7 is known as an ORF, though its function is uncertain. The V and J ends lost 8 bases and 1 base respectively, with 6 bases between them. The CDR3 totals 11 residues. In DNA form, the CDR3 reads TGTGCCAGCCTCCCTTCCTACGAGCAGTACTTC. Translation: CASLPSYEQYF.

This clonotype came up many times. The CDR3: CASSLAASGTFYEQYF. The CDR3 nucleotides are TGCGCCAGCAGCTTGGCAGCTAGCGGGACCTTCTACGAGCAGTACTTC. The genes are TRBV5-1 and TRBJ2-7; 9 positions match TRBD2. From germline, CDR1 is SGHRS and CDR2 YFSETQ. The trim removed 0 bases at V and 3 bases at J, leaving 7 bases unmatched. The CDR3 runs to 16 residues.

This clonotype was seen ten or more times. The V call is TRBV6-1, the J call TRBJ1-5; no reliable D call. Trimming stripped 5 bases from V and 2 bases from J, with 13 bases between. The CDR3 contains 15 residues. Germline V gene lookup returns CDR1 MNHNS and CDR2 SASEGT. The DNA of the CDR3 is TGTGCCAGCAGTAGAGTAAGGTTGGGCAATCAGCCCCAGCATTTT. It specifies CASSRVRLGNQPQHF.

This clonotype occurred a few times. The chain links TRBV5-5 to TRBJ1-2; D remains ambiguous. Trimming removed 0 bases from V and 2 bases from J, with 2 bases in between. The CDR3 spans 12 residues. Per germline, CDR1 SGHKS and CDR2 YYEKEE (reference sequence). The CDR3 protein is CASSLGNYGYTF. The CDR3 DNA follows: TGTGCCAGCAGCTTGGGCAACTATGGCTACACCTTC.

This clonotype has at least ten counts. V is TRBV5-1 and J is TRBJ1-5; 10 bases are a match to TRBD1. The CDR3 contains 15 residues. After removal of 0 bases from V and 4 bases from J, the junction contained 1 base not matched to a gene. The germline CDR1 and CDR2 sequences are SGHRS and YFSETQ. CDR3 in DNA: TGCGCCAGCAGCTTGGAGGGACAGGGGAATCAGCCCCAGCATTTT. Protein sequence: CASSLEGQGNQPQHF.

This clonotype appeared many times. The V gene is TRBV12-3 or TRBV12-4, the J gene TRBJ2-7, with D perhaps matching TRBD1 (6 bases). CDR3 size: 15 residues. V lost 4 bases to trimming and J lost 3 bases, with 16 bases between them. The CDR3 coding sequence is TGTGCCAGCAGTTATTCCCCCGGGACACTCTACGAGCAGTACTTC. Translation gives CASSYSPGTLYEQYF.

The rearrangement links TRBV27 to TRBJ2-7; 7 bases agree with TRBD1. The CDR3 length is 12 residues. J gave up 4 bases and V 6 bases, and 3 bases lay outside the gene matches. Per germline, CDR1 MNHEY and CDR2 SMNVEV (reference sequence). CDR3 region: CASRTGKYEQYF. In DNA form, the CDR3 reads TGTGCCAGCAGGACAGGGAAGTACGAGCAGTACTTC.

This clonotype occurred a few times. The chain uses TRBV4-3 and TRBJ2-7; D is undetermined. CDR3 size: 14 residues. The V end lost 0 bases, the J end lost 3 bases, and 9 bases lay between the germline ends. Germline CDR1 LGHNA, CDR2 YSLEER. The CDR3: CASSQDLGDYEQYF. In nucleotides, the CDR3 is TGCGCCAGCAGCCAAGATCTTGGCGACTACGAGCAGTACTTC.

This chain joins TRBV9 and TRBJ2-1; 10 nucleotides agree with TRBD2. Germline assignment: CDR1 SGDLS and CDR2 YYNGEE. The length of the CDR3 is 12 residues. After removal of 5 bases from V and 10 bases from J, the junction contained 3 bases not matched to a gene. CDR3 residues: CASRGTSVEQFF. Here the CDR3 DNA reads TGTGCCAGCAGGGGGACTAGCGTGGAGCAGTTCTTC.

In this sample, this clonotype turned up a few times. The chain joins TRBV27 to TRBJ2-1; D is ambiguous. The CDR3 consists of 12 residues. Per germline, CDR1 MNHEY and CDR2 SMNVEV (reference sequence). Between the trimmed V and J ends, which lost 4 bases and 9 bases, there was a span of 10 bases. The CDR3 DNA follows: TGTGCCAGCAGTTCATCCCGGCTTGAGCAGTTCTTC. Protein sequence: CASSSSRLEQFF.